The sample holds many counts of the clone carrying this T cell receptor (beta chain). Sequenced patients had shown CD8+CD57+ cell expansion by flow cytometry. In all patients, the disease was severe acquired aplastic anemia. This sample stems from a study of CD8+CD57+ T cells in acquired aplastic anemia. The wider study: Sorted cells (CD4+ and CD8+) yielded DNA amounts that averaged approximately 3 ug.

Using genomic DNA as the template, TCR beta VDJ and CDR3 profiling was carried out. Each CDR3 protein is one row after TCRdb ran MiXCR on the reads. The sample consists of about 120,000 distinct CDR3 sequences, about 40% of them appearing once. Looked up from germline, CDR1 is KGHDR and CDR2 is SFDVKD. The CDR3 contains 16 residues. Trimming removed 2 bases at V and 2 bases at J, with 9 bases between. The sample consisted of sorted CD4+, CD8+, or CD8+CD57+ T cells (not recorded which) from PBMCs. The receptor comes from a human donor with aplastic anemia. This rearrangement joins TRBV24-1 to TRBJ2-6; D is tentatively TRBD1 or TRBD2 (5 bases each). This chain's CDR3 is CATSDSREPGANVLTF. DNA of the CDR3: TGTGCCACCAGTGATTCCAGGGAGCCTGGGGCCAACGTCCTGACTTTC.